The present T cell receptor beta chain was sequenced within a study of a mutant IDH1 vaccine in newly diagnosed glioma (dated by TCRdb to 2020 to 2022). About the full investigation: Across visits V03 through V10, patients got a total of eight vaccinations, given in weeks 1, 3, 5, 7, 11, 15, 19 and 23. Vaccination was initiated 4-6 weeks after radiotherapy alone, or concurrently with temozolomide cycles in the chemotherapy-containing groups. The roughly 32 treated patients were approximately 62% male and 37.5% female, with a mean age of about 38 years. Before enrollment, patients had received standard therapy of radiotherapy alone, temozolomide alone, or radiochemotherapy with temozolomide; most received the combination. Six visits were used for peripheral blood collection: V03 (baseline), V05, V07, V10, V12 and V13. Longitudinal TCRB deep sequencing was done for 25 treated patients, wherever samples were available for exploratory analyses. Overall study outcomes, separate from this receptor: It was noted by the authors that analyses of patient blood samples could not be reproduced owing to sample limitations. Pseudoprogression appeared unrelated to alterations in the top peripheral T cell clonotypes detected by TCRB sequencing. Availability determined which PBMC samples were chosen for TCRB deep sequencing. Immune responses induced by the vaccine were seen in over 90% of patients across multiple MHC alleles.

A remark on this clone: The target of this receptor is not known. The germline gene is not matched at one end of the junction; a read error may be the cause.

This sample's time point label indicates: week 23, last vaccination. Every vaccine dose consisted of 300 ug of a 20-mer mutant IDH1 peptide in Montanide, administered subcutaneously together with topical imiquimod. Newly diagnosed WHO grade 3 or 4 IDH1-mutant astrocytomas showing loss of nuclear ATRX were present in the donors. The samples were drawn from NOA16, a multicentre, single-arm, open-label phase I trial in Germany that tested a mutant IDH1 peptide vaccine in humans for the first time. Genomic DNA for TCRB sequencing was extracted from EDTA blood using the DNeasy Blood and Tissue Kit. According to the germline V gene (reference sequence), CDR1 reads MNHNY and CDR2 reads SVGAGI. The CDR3 covers 15 residues, taking in both the cysteine and the phenylalanine. CDR3 DNA only is kept here, 45 bases in frame from base 1. Library preparation employed the immunoSEQ multiplex PCR assay. Rearranged TCR beta chain sequences were amplified with the hsTCRB Kit following the manufacturer's protocol. TCRB libraries were sequenced on an Illumina MiSeq. The paper's data handling went like this. Demultiplexing, trimming and gene mapping were performed with the kit vendor's proprietary platform. TCRdb's version of the immuneACCESS table is confined to in-frame rearrangements and falls short of the full clone set. An unresolved V gene accounts for under half of the shortfall where checked; the remainder is of unknown origin. The V and J calls and the clone size are those of that table, but D and trimming were determined from the DNA. The sample includes about 65,000 clones, with around 83% observed a single time. The ten biggest clones cover roughly 4% of the sample.

The source material was PBMCs, sampled from a glioma patient whose treatment included an IDH1 peptide vaccine. This clonotype was sampled from a man under 40 with glioma. The chain is assembled from TRBV6-6 and TRBJ1-5, with a tentative D gene TRBD1 over 5 matching bases. The CDR3 loop reads CASSHSGGSNQPQHF. The sequenced DNA is TGTGCCAGCAGTCACTCGGGGGGTAGCAATCAGCCCCAGCATTTT.